This passage covers 20 T cell receptor beta chains from one sample sequenced in a study of blood T cell repertoires in COVID-19. Measured with immunoSEQ multiplex PCR; TCRdb has only the in-frame clones, and not every one. In the table there are roughly 500,000 clones, roughly 89% of which are singletons. Sequenced material: peripheral blood. Every receptor here comes from a man in his late teens or twenties with COVID-19, enrolled during active disease.

The CDR3 nucleotides read TGCGCCAGCAAGCCAGGGACAGAGAATTCACCCCTCCACTTT. Residues: CASKPGTENSPLHF. This chain links TRBV5-1 with TRBJ1-6, with 7 bases that match TRBD1. V shed 6 bases and J 7 bases; nucleotides not matched to a gene: 7. This CDR3 is built from 14 residues. Germline V CDR1 and CDR2: SGHRS, YFSETQ.

The rearrangement uses TRBV3-1 (or the pseudogene TRBV3-2) and TRBJ2-7, with D possibly being TRBD2 (5 bases). The length of the CDR3 is 16 residues. Trimming took 0 bases from V and 2 from J, leaving 14 bases between them. Germline assignment: CDR1 LGHDT and CDR2 YNNKEL (reference sequence). For the CDR3, the DNA is TGTGCCAGCAGCCAAGATACCCTTGGACTTGCCTACGAGCAGTACTTC. Its translation is CASSQDTLGLAYEQYF.

This clone was seen a single time. This may arise from a read error, as a much more abundant clone is one base away. The J gene is TRBJ1-2, the V gene TRBV25-1; D unclear. This CDR3 spans 11 amino acids. The V and J ends lost 6 bases and 2 bases respectively, with 4 bases between them. Germline-derived CDR1 and CDR2 are MGHDK and SYGVNS. CDR3 sequence reads: CASSGNYGYTF. As DNA, the CDR3 is TGTGCCAGCAGCGGGAACTATGGCTACACCTTC.

The rearrangement joins TRBV6-5 to TRBJ1-4; 9 bases map to TRBD1. The germline CDR1 and CDR2 sequences are MNHEY and SVGAGI. The CDR3 sequence is 15 residues long. Trimming removed 7 bases from V and 5 bases from J; junction bases left unmatched: 8. CDR3 sequence reads: CASKLTGGPNEKLFF. CDR3 DNA sequence: TGTGCCAGCAAACTAACAGGGGGCCCGAATGAAAAACTGTTTTTT.

This clone has a single count. The gene calls are TRBV28 and TRBJ2-3; 13 nucleotides align to TRBD2. Germline trimming cut 4 bases from V and 3 bases from J; bases unmatched to any gene: 7. CDR1 is MDHEN and CDR2 is SYDVKM in the germline V gene. CDR3 size: 17 residues. The CDR3 nucleotides are TGTGCCAGCAGTTCATGGACTAGCGGGAGTTTGACAGATACGCAGTATTTT. Its translation: CASSSWTSGSLTDTQYF.

The rearrangement uses TRBV11-1 and TRBJ1-6; TRBD1 matches 7 bases. The V gene end was trimmed by 4 bases and the J gene end by 8 bases; junction bases not matched to a gene: 2. Per germline, CDR1 SGHAT and CDR2 FQDESV (reference sequence). The CDR3 covers 13 residues. CDR3: CASSSGQYSPLHF. CDR3 sequence (DNA): TGTGCCAGCAGCTCGGGACAGTATTCACCCCTCCACTTT.

V is TRBV15 and J is TRBJ1-1; the D gene is possibly TRBD1 (5 bases). V lost 0 bases to trimming and J lost 5 bases, with 13 bases between them. CDR3 length: 15 residues. The germline V gene encodes CDR1 LNHNV and CDR2 YYDKDF (reference sequence). Here the CDR3 reads CATSRDRGGSTEAFF. The CDR3 DNA reads as TGTGCCACCAGCAGAGATCGGGGGGGAAGTACTGAAGCTTTCTTT. The full variable domain, its missing parts supplied by reference TRBV15 and TRBJ1-1, is DAMVIQNPRYQVTQFGKPVTLSCSQTLNHNVMYWYQQKSSQAPKLLFHYYDKDFNNEADTPDNFQSRRPNTSFCFLDIRSPGLGDTAMYLCATSRDRGGSTEAFFGQGTRLTVV.

The rearrangement joins TRBV11-2 to TRBJ1-1; 7 bases map to TRBD1. The CDR3 spans 15 residues. The V segment lost 1 base and the J segment 7 bases; nucleotides outside the gene matches: 9. From germline, CDR1 is SGHAT and CDR2 FQNNGV. CDR3 coding DNA: TGTGCCAGCAGCTTAGGTAGGGGGACAGAAGTTGAAGCTTTCTTT. Translating it yields CASSLGRGTEVEAFF.

The chain carries TRBV11-2 and TRBJ1-6; D remains unclear. Trimming removed 0 bases from V and 9 bases from J, with 6 bases in between. The CDR3 loop spans 13 amino acids. Germline loops: CDR1 SGHAT, CDR2 FQNNGV. The CDR3 loop reads CASSLEAGSPLHF. The CDR3 region has the DNA TGTGCCAGCAGCTTAGAGGCGGGTTCACCCCTCCACTTT.

DNA of the CDR3: TGCAGTGCTAGTAAGTCTAGCGGGAGGAAAAGCTCCTACAATGAGCAGTTCTTC. Translating gives CSASKSSGRKSSYNEQFF. The chain is built from TRBV20-1 and TRBJ2-1; 11 bases match TRBD2. V shed 3 bases, J shed 0 bases, and the junction held 10 bases outside the gene matches. This CDR3 contains 18 residues. The germline V gene has CDR1 DFQATT and CDR2 SNEGSKA (reference sequence).

The rearrangement uses TRBV6-6 and TRBJ1-1; 10 positions match TRBD1. Germline assignment: CDR1 MNHNY and CDR2 SVGAGI (reference sequence). CDR3 size: 13 residues. J gave up 11 bases and V 6 bases, and 9 bases lay outside the gene matches. CDR3 coding DNA: TGTGCCAGCAGGGGGACAGGGGAAGTGACGGCTTTCTTT. Protein sequence: CASRGTGEVTAFF.

V gene TRBV21-1 combines with J gene TRBJ1-4. TRBV21-1 is marked as a pseudogene. This CDR3 is built from 17 residues. This chain's CDR3 is CASSKGGYGDANEKLFF. The CDR3 DNA follows: TGTGCCAGCAGCAAGGGAGGTTATGGAGATGCTAATGAAAAACTGTTTTTT.

CDR3 DNA: TGTGCCAGCAGCTCAGGGACAGTCTACGAGCAGTACTTC. It is translated as CASSSGTVYEQYF. The chain employs TRBV7-9 and TRBJ2-7, with TRBD1 identical over 7 bases. Germline V CDR1 and CDR2: SEHNR, FQNEAQ (reference sequence). J lost 3 bases, V lost 4 bases, and 3 bases had no gene match. The CDR3 consists of 13 residues.

The V gene is TRBV6-5, the J gene TRBJ1-2, with D tentatively TRBD1 (5 bases). This CDR3 contains 15 residues. V was clipped by 2 bases and J by 7 bases, with 17 bases between them. Germline lookup yields CDR1 MNHEY and CDR2 SVGAGI. The CDR3 DNA follows: TGTGCCAGCAGTTACGATCGGCAGGGAAGGGGTGGCTACACCTTC. Its translation: CASSYDRQGRGGYTF.

This sequence joins TRBV5-1 and TRBJ2-2, with TRBD2 identical over 8 bases. The germline V gene has CDR1 SGHRS and CDR2 YFSETQ. Trimming at V came to 0 bases and at J to 2 bases, leaving 12 bases not matched to a gene. CDR3 length: 19 residues. The CDR3 protein is CASSLEARGALINTGELFF. The CDR3 nucleotides are TGCGCCAGCAGCTTGGAAGCGCGGGGGGCATTAATTAACACCGGGGAGCTGTTTTTT. Full variable domain (rest looked up from reference TRBV5-1 and TRBJ2-2): KAGVTQTPRYLIKTRGQQVTLSCSPISGHRSVSWYQQTPGQGLQFLFEYFSETQRNKGNFPGRFSGRQFSNSRSEMNVSTLELGDSALYLCASSLEARGALINTGELFFGEGSRLTVL.

The chain links TRBV6-5 to TRBJ2-7; a weak D match, TRBD2 (6 bases). V lost 6 bases and J lost 6, with 21 bases in between. The length of the CDR3 is 15 residues. Germline V lookup: CDR1 MNHEY, CDR2 SVGAGI. CDR3 region: CASRSGGTGFSEQYF. CDR3 DNA: TGTGCCAGCAGGTCCGGGGGTACGGGGTTTTCCGAGCAGTACTTC.

In its sample, this clone was seen a few times. This chain links TRBV6-4 with TRBJ2-2; D gene uncertain. This CDR3 is 13 amino acids long. The germline CDR1 and CDR2 sequences are MRHNA and SNTAGT. Trimming removed 4 bases at V and 5 bases at J, with 8 bases between. For the CDR3, the DNA is TGTGCCAGCAGTGGCAGCGATACCGGGGAGCTGTTTTTT. Translated, it gives CASSGSDTGELFF.

This clone was recorded only once. V is TRBV30 and J is TRBJ1-3; D gene unclear. Germline loops: CDR1 GTSNPN, CDR2 SVGIG (reference sequence). The CDR3 has 14 amino acids. Trimming took 4 bases from V and 4 from J, leaving 14 bases between them. Here the CDR3 DNA reads TGTGCCTGGACCTCGTCGTTGCGGGGAAACACCATATATTTT. Its protein is CAWTSSLRGNTIYF. Combining the CDR3 with reference TRBV30 and TRBJ1-3 gives the whole variable domain SQTIHQWPATLVQPVGSPLSLECTVEGTSNPNLYWYRQAAGRGLQLLFYSVGIGQISSEVPQNLSASRPQDRQFILSSKKLLLSDSGFYLCAWTSSLRGNTIYFGEGSWLTVV.

A word on this clone: The sample holds other DNA sequences that translate to the same CDR3. The chain has TRBV19 and TRBJ2-3, with TRBD2 matching over 9 bases. V dropped 4 bases and J dropped 3; count of bases not matched to a gene: 5. This CDR3 has 15 residues. The germline CDR1 and CDR2 sequences are LNHDA and SQIVND (reference sequence). The CDR3 DNA sequence: TGTGCCAGTAGTACAAGCGGGGGGAATACAGATACGCAGTATTTT. It specifies CASSTSGGNTDTQYF. Based on the CDR3 plus reference TRBV19 and TRBJ2-3, the full variable domain is DGGITQSPKYLFRKEGQNVTLSCEQNLNHDAMYWYRQDPGQGLRLIYYSQIVNDFQKGDIAEGYSVSREKKESFPLTVTSAQKNPTAFYLCASSTSGGNTDTQYFGPGTRLTVL.

The rearrangement links TRBV5-4 to TRBJ2-2; 8 positions match TRBD2. The CDR3 has 14 residues. Per germline, CDR1 SGHNT and CDR2 YYREEE (reference sequence). V lost 4 bases to trimming and J lost 4 bases; unmatched junction nucleotides: 3. DNA of the CDR3: TGTGCCAGCAGCGGCGGGGGGACCACCGGGGAGCTGTTTTTT. As protein: CASSGGGTTGELFF.